The 24 T cell receptor beta chains below come from one sample, sequenced in a study of early T cells in non-severe SARS-CoV-2 infection. TCRdb reprocessed the 5' RACE reads with MiXCR, giving one entry per CDR3 protein. The sample carries fewer than 50,000 distinct CDR3 sequences, over 9% recorded once. Sequencing used whole blood. These receptors were taken from an adult who was a healthcare worker with PCR-confirmed SARS-CoV-2 infection or an uninfected control (not recorded which).

A few counts support this clonotype. This chain uses TRBV7-9 with TRBJ2-1; D possibly corresponds to TRBD2 (6 bases). With 5 bases removed from V and 8 bases from J, the gap between germline ends came to 22 bases. CDR3 length: 16 amino acids. The V gene's germline CDR1 is SEHNR and CDR2 FQNEAQ (reference sequence). CDR3 in amino acids: CASSPPRAGNPDEQFF. The CDR3 bases are TGTGCCAGCAGCCCCCCTAGGGCGGGGAATCCCGATGAGCAGTTCTTC.

Ten or more counts support this clonotype. The CDR3 DNA sequence: TGTGCCAGCAGCGAGAAGAACACTGAAGCTTTCTTT. Encoded protein: CASSEKNTEAFF. V is TRBV7-9 and J is TRBJ1-1, with no clear D. The ends were cut back, 5 bases at V and 1 base at J, with 5 bases in the middle. This CDR3 comprises 12 residues. In germline, CDR1 is SEHNR, CDR2 FQNEAQ (reference sequence).

This clonotype was detected many times. The rearrangement links TRBV2 to TRBJ2-1; 16 bases map to TRBD2. Germline V CDR1 and CDR2: SNHLY, FYNNEI. This CDR3 has 20 amino acids. Losses at the gene ends were 5 bases for V and 3 bases for J; bases not matched to a gene: 13. The CDR3: CASSTLPGLAGGENYNEQFF. In nucleotides, the CDR3 is TGTGCCAGCAGTACTCTCCCGGGACTAGCGGGAGGGGAGAACTACAATGAGCAGTTCTTC.

This clonotype has a single count. The chain links TRBV20-1 to TRBJ2-7; tentatively, D is TRBD1 or TRBD2 (5 bases each). Trimming shortened V by 7 bases and J by 0 bases, and 10 bases separated the two germline ends. Germline V lookup: CDR1 DFQATT, CDR2 SNEGSKA (reference sequence). This CDR3 comprises 12 residues. The DNA for the CDR3 is TGCAGTGGATCAGGGACCTCCTACGAGCAGTACTTC. This sequence encodes CSGSGTSYEQYF.

The chain employs TRBV6-5 and TRBJ2-4; a possible D gene is TRBD1 (7 bases). The CDR3 covers 15 residues. Trimming stripped 2 bases from V and 4 bases from J, with 12 bases between. The germline CDR1 and CDR2 sequences are MNHEY and SVGAGI. CDR3 residues: CASSYGRDSKNIQYF. CDR3 sequence (DNA): TGTGCCAGCAGTTACGGGCGGGACAGTAAAAACATTCAGTACTTC.

J is TRBJ2-1 and V is TRBV7-2, with no clear D. Per germline, CDR1 SGHTA and CDR2 FQGNSA. Trimming shortened V by 2 bases and J by 8 bases, and 10 bases separated the two germline ends. The CDR3 has 13 residues. The CDR3 loop reads CASSLNLGDEQFF. DNA for the CDR3: TGTGCCAGCAGCTTAAACCTAGGCGATGAGCAGTTCTTC.

The chain has TRBV14 and TRBJ2-2; D unclear. The CDR3 has 14 residues. V was clipped by 2 bases and J by 4 bases, with 8 bases between them. CDR1 is SGHDN, CDR2 FVKESK, per germline. The CDR3 loop is CASSQMTGTGELFF. CDR3 sequence (DNA): TGTGCCAGCAGCCAAATGACGGGCACCGGGGAGCTGTTTTTT.

This clonotype was counted only a few times. This chain links TRBV5-1 with TRBJ2-1, with TRBD2 matching 7 bases. Germline V gene sequence: CDR1 SGHRS, CDR2 YFSETQ. V dropped 1 base and J dropped 8; count of bases not matched to a gene: 9. This CDR3 has 15 residues. The CDR3 coding sequence is TGCGCCAGCAGCTTGAGAGCGGGGCGGACGGATGAGCAGTTCTTC. Residues: CASSLRAGRTDEQFF.

The chain employs TRBV2 and TRBJ2-2; D unclear. The V gene's germline CDR1 is SNHLY and CDR2 FYNNEI. With 4 bases removed from V and 2 bases from J, the gap between germline ends came to 11 bases. CDR3 length: 15 residues. The CDR3 protein is CASSAYPLNTGELFF. As DNA, the CDR3 is TGTGCCAGCAGTGCTTACCCCCTAAACACCGGGGAGCTGTTTTTT.

This clonotype is a singleton in its sample. The junction departs from germline at one end; a sequencing error may be responsible. This chain joins TRBV7-7 and TRBJ2-3; D is ambiguous. Germline loops: CDR1 SSHAT, CDR2 FNYEAQ (reference sequence). The CDR3 has 14 amino acids. CDR3: CASRPITATDTQYF. Written as DNA, the CDR3 is TGTGCTAGCAGACCAATCACCGCCACAGATACGCAGTATTTT.

This sequence joins TRBV9 and TRBJ2-7; the D gene is possibly TRBD2 (5 bases). V gave up 3 bases and J gave up 7 bases, with 17 bases separating them. Germline CDR1 SGDLS, CDR2 YYNGEE. This CDR3 is built from 14 residues. CDR3 sequence: CASSARHIGGEQYF. CDR3 nucleotide sequence: TGTGCCAGCAGCGCCCGACATATAGGAGGAGAGCAGTACTTC.

CDR3 bases: TGTGCCAGCAGCCCCGGGACTAGGCTAGATACGCAGTATTTT. This gives the protein CASSPGTRLDTQYF. This chain connects TRBV5-4 to TRBJ2-3; 8 positions agree with TRBD2. The CDR3 runs 14 residues. Germline lookup yields CDR1 SGHNT and CDR2 YYREEE (reference sequence). V lost 4 bases and J lost 5; bases outside the gene matches: 6.

A remark on this clonotype: A much larger clone differs by one base, so this may be a read error. The chain couples TRBV29-1 to TRBJ1-6; the D is unclear. This CDR3 has 13 amino acids. CDR1 and CDR2 (germline): SQVTM, ANQGSEA. The CDR3 is CSVAEELNSPIHF. DNA for the CDR3: TGCAGCGTTGCTGAGGAGCTTAATTCACCCATCCACTTT.

This rearrangement joins TRBV20-1 to TRBJ2-3; 13 bases map to TRBD2. Germline V gene lookup returns CDR1 DFQATT and CDR2 SNEGSKA (reference sequence). Trimming took 7 bases from V and 2 from J; bases not matched to a gene: 6. This CDR3 spans 15 amino acids. The CDR3 DNA reads as TGCAGTGTTTTCGGACTAGCGGGGGACACAGATACGCAGTATTTT. Its protein is CSVFGLAGDTDTQYF.

This clonotype was observed many times. The chain has TRBV7-9 and TRBJ2-3; no firm D call. The CDR3 has 15 amino acids. Germline lookup yields CDR1 SEHNR and CDR2 FQNEAQ (reference sequence). V lost 2 bases, J lost 2 bases, and 11 bases lay in between. In DNA form, the CDR3 reads TGTGCCAGCAGCTTATATCAGACGTACACAGATACGCAGTATTTT. This codes for CASSLYQTYTDTQYF.

This clonotype was picked up a small number of times. V and J are TRBV15 and TRBJ2-3; D is uncertain. The CDR3 length is 13 residues. Trimming cost V 4 bases and J 3 bases, with 8 bases left between them. CDR1 and CDR2 (germline): LNHNV, YYDKDF (reference sequence). Here the CDR3 DNA reads TGTGCCACCAGCAACCGACTGACAGATACGCAGTATTTT. It translates to CATSNRLTDTQYF. Drawing the rest from reference TRBV15 and TRBJ2-3, the complete variable domain is DAMVIQNPRYQVTQFGKPVTLSCSQTLNHNVMYWYQQKSSQAPKLLFHYYDKDFNNEADTPDNFQSRRPNTSFCFLDIRSPGLGDTAMYLCATSNRLTDTQYFGPGTRLTVL.

This clonotype was observed a few times. This chain joins TRBV29-1 and TRBJ1-2; D is possibly TRBD1 (5 bases). CDR1 and CDR2 (germline): SQVTM, ANQGSEA. Trimming stripped 8 bases from V and 7 bases from J, with 17 bases between. The CDR3 consists of 12 residues. As DNA, the CDR3 is TGCAGCTCTCTTGGTGGGGACCCTGGCTACACCTTC. Translating gives CSSLGGDPGYTF. The variable domain in full, with the rest retrieved from reference TRBV29-1 and TRBJ1-2, is SAVISQKPSRDICQRGTSLTIQCQVDSQVTMMFWYRQQPGQSLTLIATANQGSEATYESGFVIDKFPISRPNLTFSTLTVSNMSPEDSSIYLCSSLGGDPGYTFGSGTRLTVV.

This clonotype came up many times. This sequence joins TRBV4-2 and TRBJ1-5; maybe TRBD1 (6 bases). Germline CDR1 reads LGHNA; CDR2 reads YNFKEQ. Between the trimmed V and J ends, which lost 1 base and 5 bases, there was a span of 15 bases. This CDR3 spans 16 amino acids. The CDR3 is CASSQAAGAVDQPQHF. CDR3 DNA sequence: TGTGCCAGCAGCCAAGCGGCGGGGGCGGTTGATCAGCCCCAGCATTTT.

This clonotype showed up many times. This sequence joins TRBV6-5 and TRBJ2-7; the D is unclear. The CDR3 spans 15 residues. Trimming left V 6 bases short and J 0 bases short, with 15 bases between. The germline CDR1 and CDR2 sequences are MNHEY and SVGAGI. The CDR3 DNA reads as TGTGCCAGCAGCCTAAGACCGATGGGCTCCTACGAGCAGTACTTC. Its translation: CASSLRPMGSYEQYF.

This clonotype was counted ten times or more. This sequence joins TRBV12-3 or TRBV12-4 and TRBJ2-5; TRBD2 aligns across 7 bases. This CDR3 region has 12 residues. V lost 6 bases and J lost 4; bases outside the gene matches: 2. The CDR3 sequence is CASRGGGETQYF. CDR3 nucleotides: TGTGCCAGCAGGGGCGGGGGAGAGACCCAGTACTTC.

V gene TRBV2 combines with J gene TRBJ2-7, with 9 positions matching TRBD2. CDR1 and CDR2 (germline): SNHLY, FYNNEI. Germline trimming cut 2 bases from V and 0 bases from J; bases unmatched to any gene: 5. This CDR3 comprises 16 residues. The CDR3 sequence: CASSEQGLAVSYEQYF. CDR3 coding DNA: TGTGCCAGCAGTGAACAGGGACTAGCTGTCTCCTACGAGCAGTACTTC.

The table lists this clonotype with a few counts. The V gene is TRBV15, the J gene TRBJ1-3, with D possibly matching TRBD1 (5 bases). Trimming pared 0 bases from V and 2 bases from J, leaving 8 bases between. The germline V gene has CDR1 LNHNV and CDR2 YYDKDF (reference sequence). CDR3 length equals 15 residues. In nucleotides, the CDR3 is TGTGCCACCAGCAGAGAGGGCAGGGCTGGAAACACCATATATTTT. It codes for CATSREGRAGNTIYF. Using reference TRBV15 and TRBJ1-3 for the parts outside the CDR3, the full variable domain is DAMVIQNPRYQVTQFGKPVTLSCSQTLNHNVMYWYQQKSSQAPKLLFHYYDKDFNNEADTPDNFQSRRPNTSFCFLDIRSPGLGDTAMYLCATSREGRAGNTIYFGEGSWLTVV.

The V and J genes are TRBV4-3 and TRBJ1-2; maybe TRBD1 (5 bases). The CDR3 consists of 14 residues. Germline loops: CDR1 LGHNA, CDR2 YSLEER. The V and J ends lost 1 base and 8 bases respectively, with 14 bases between them. The CDR3 nucleotides are TGCGCCAGCAGCCAAGGAGGGGCGCCGGCCGGCTACACCTTC. This translates into CASSQGGAPAGYTF.

This clonotype was observed a few times. The chain carries TRBV29-1 and TRBJ2-7; D is undetermined. Trimming removed 5 bases from V and 0 bases from J, with 8 bases in between. Per the germline V gene, CDR1 is SQVTM and CDR2 is ANQGSEA. This CDR3 is 12 amino acids long. The CDR3 bases are TGCAGCGTTAAGGTTAGCTCCTACGAGCAGTACTTC. As protein: CSVKVSSYEQYF.